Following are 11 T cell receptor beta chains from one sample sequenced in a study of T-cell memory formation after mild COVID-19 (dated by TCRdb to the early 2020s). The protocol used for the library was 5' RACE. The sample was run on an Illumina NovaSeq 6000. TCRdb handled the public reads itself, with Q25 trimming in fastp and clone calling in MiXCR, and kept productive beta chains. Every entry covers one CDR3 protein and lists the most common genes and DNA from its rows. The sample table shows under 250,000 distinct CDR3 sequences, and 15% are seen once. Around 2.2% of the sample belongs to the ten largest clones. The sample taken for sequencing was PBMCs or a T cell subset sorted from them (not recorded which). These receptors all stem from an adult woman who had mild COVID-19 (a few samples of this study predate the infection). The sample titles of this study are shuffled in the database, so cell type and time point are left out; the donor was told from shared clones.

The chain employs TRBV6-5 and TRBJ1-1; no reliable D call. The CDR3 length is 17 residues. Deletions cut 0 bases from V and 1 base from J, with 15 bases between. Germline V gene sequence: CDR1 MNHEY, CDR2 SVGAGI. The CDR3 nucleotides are TGTGCCAGCAGTTACTCTGGGCAGATCACCTGGAACACTGAAGCTTTCTTT. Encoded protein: CASSYSGQITWNTEAFF.

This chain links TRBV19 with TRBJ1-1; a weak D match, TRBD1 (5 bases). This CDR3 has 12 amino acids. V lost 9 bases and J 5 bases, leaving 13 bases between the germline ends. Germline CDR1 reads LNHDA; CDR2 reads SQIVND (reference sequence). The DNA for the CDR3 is TGTGCCAGCAGGGTAAAGAGGACTGAAGCTTTCTTT. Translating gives CASRVKRTEAFF.

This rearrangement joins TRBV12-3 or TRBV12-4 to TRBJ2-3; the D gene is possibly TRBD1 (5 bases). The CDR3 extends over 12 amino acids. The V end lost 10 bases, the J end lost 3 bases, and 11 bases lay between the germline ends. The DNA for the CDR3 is TGTGCCACCAAACCAGGGACAGATACGCAGTATTTT. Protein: CATKPGTDTQYF.

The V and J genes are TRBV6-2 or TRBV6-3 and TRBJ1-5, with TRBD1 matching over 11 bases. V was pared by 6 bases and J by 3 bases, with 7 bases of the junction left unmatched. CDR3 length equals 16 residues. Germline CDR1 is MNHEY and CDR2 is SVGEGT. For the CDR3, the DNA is TGTGCCAGCAGGAAAGGGACAGGGGGTCCCAATCAGCCCCAGCATTTT. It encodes CASRKGTGGPNQPQHF.

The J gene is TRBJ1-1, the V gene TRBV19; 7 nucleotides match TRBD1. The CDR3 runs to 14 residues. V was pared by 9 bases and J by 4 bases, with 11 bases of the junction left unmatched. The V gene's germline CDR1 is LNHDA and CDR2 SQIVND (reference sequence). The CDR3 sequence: CASDRQGFGTEAFF. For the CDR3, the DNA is TGTGCCAGCGACAGACAGGGTTTTGGCACTGAAGCTTTCTTT. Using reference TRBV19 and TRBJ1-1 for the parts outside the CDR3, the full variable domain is DGGITQSPKYLFRKEGQNVTLSCEQNLNHDAMYWYRQDPGQGLRLIYYSQIVNDFQKGDIAEGYSVSREKKESFPLTVTSAQKNPTAFYLCASDRQGFGTEAFFGQGTRLTVV.

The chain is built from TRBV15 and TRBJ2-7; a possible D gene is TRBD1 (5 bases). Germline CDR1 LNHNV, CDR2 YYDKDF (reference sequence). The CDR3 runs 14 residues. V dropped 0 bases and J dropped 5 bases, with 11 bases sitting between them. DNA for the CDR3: TGTGCCACCAGCAGAGATCAGGGTCGCAACGAGCAGTACTTC. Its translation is CATSRDQGRNEQYF.

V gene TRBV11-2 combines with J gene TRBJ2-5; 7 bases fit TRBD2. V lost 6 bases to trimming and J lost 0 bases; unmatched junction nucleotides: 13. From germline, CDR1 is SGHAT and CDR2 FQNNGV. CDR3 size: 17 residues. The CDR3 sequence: CASSLLGLAAYQETQYF. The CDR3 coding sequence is TGTGCCAGCAGTCTTCTAGGGCTAGCGGCTTACCAAGAGACCCAGTACTTC.

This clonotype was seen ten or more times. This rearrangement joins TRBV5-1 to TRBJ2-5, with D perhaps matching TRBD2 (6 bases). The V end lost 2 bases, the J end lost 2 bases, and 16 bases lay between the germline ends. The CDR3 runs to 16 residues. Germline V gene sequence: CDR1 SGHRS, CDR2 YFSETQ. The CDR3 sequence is CASSFSGGSGQETQYF. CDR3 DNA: TGCGCCAGCAGCTTTTCAGGAGGGTCTGGACAAGAGACCCAGTACTTC.

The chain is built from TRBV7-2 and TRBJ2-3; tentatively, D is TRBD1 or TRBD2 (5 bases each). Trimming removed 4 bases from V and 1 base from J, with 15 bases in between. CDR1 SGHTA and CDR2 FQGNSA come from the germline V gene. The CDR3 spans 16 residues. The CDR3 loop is CASSSSWGRRTDTQYF. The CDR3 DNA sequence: TGTGCCAGCAGCTCATCCTGGGGGAGACGCACAGATACGCAGTATTTT.

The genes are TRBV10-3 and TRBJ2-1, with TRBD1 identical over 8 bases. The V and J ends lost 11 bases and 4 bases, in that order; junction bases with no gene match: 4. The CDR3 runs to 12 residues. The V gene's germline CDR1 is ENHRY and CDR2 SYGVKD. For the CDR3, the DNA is TGTGCCGTCGGACAGGGTTACAATGAGCAGTTCTTC. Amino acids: CAVGQGYNEQFF.

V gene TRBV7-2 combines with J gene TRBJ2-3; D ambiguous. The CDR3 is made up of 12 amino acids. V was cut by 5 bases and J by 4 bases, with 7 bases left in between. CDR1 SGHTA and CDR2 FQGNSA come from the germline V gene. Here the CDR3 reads CASSRPPDTQYF. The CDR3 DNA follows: TGTGCCAGCAGCCGCCCGCCAGATACGCAGTATTTT.